Described below is a single T cell receptor beta chain sequence and its context. What it binds is unknown. Germline CDR1 reads SGHRS; CDR2 reads YFSETQ. The trim removed 5 bases at V and 4 bases at J, leaving 12 bases unmatched. The CDR3 spans 16 residues. This specimen belongs to a study of shared clonotypes between healthy human individuals. Study-level results: Sequencing depth was expected to affect clonotype sharing among donors.

For unsorted PBMC, 250 to 350 ng DNA per replicate equaled tens of thousands of T cell genomes. Clones were read by immunoSEQ multiplex PCR, and TCRdb kept only the in-frame ones, dropping some. The sample records hundreds of thousands of clones, about 79% being singletons. V usage is TRBV5-1 and J usage is TRBJ2-1, with 7 bases lining up with TRBD1. What was sequenced was PBMCs. This clonotype was sampled from a woman aged 40 to 50 in good health. Some clones in this sample may be carry-over from other donors' samples. DNA for the CDR3: TGCGCCAGCAGAGACAACCGGGACAGCTTGTACAATGAGCAGTTCTTC. The encoded protein is CASRDNRDSLYNEQFF.